This T cell receptor beta chain was observed in a study of blood T cells in healthy people across ages. A second PCR, run for about 6 to 11 cycles, used a sample-barcoded 5' primer plus a J-beta primer mix. TCRdb redid the calling of the 5' RACE reads with MiXCR, one entry per CDR3 protein. The sample lists approximately 850,000 distinct CDR3 sequences; about 62% were seen once. This CDR3 spans 16 amino acids. Germline V gene lookup returns CDR1 DFQATT and CDR2 SNEGSKA (reference sequence). Turning to this clonotype: A read error may account for a junction end that differs from germline.

Sequences were obtained from blood. This clonotype originated in a young man in good health. This chain connects TRBV20-1 to TRBJ2-3; TRBD2 agrees at 9 bases. The CDR3 region has the DNA TGCAGTACTAGAGATCCAGCTAGCGGGGACACAGATACGCAGTATTTT. This translates into CSTRDPASGDTDTQYF.